Each of the 10 T cell receptor beta chains below was sequenced from the same sample in a study of blood T cell repertoires in COVID-19. TCRdb keeps only in-frame clones here, not all; method: immunoSEQ multiplex PCR. The sample comprises about 110,000 clones, approximately 80% of which are singletons, and approximately 6.2% rests with the top ten. Source material: peripheral blood. The receptors originated from a man older than 75 with COVID-19, enrolled during active disease.

The J gene is TRBJ1-1, the V gene TRBV18; 10 bases map to TRBD1. The CDR3 runs 16 residues. CDR1 KGHSH and CDR2 LQKENI come from the germline V gene. V trimming: 3 bases; J trimming: 5 bases; junction bases outside the gene matches: 9. The CDR3 region is CASSPSPGTGVTEAFF. In DNA, the CDR3 is TGTGCCAGCTCACCTTCCCCGGGGACAGGGGTTACTGAAGCTTTCTTT.

This clone has only a few counts. This chain links TRBV7-9 with TRBJ1-2; 7 nucleotides align to TRBD1. This CDR3 contains 12 residues. Germline-derived CDR1 and CDR2 are SEHNR and FQNEAQ (reference sequence). With V trimmed by 3 bases and J by 7 bases, 2 bases remained unmatched. CDR3 sequence reads: CASSFNRGGYTF. The CDR3 DNA reads as TGTGCCAGCAGCTTTAACAGGGGTGGCTACACCTTC.

This clone was observed a single time. The chain employs TRBV21-1 and TRBJ2-3; no check of the table's D call, TRBD2, against the DNA was made. TRBV21-1 is annotated as a pseudogene. The CDR3 runs to 12 residues. The CDR3 is CASSKSLDTQYF. DNA of the CDR3: TGTGCCAGCAGCAAATCCCTAGATACGCAGTATTTT.

This clone has a single count. The CDR3 DNA is TGTGCCAGCTCACCCCCTAGCTTGAGCTCCTACGAGCAGTACTTC. As protein: CASSPPSLSSYEQYF. This chain links TRBV18 with TRBJ2-7; perhaps TRBD2 as D (5 bases). V dropped 3 bases and J dropped 0 bases, with 12 bases sitting between them. There are 15 residues in the CDR3. Per the germline V gene, CDR1 is KGHSH and CDR2 is LQKENI.

This chain connects TRBV2 to TRBJ2-5; 7 nucleotides line up with TRBD2. After removal of 8 bases from V and 1 base from J, the junction contained 4 bases not matched to a gene. The CDR3 sequence is 13 residues long. Germline loops: CDR1 SNHLY, CDR2 FYNNEI. The CDR3 DNA reads as TGTGCCAGCCCTAGCGGAGTCCAAGAGACCCAGTACTTC. This encodes CASPSGVQETQYF.

This chain connects TRBV27 to TRBJ2-2; D uncertain. Germline V gene lookup returns CDR1 MNHEY and CDR2 SMNVEV (reference sequence). The CDR3 runs to 14 residues. V gave up 3 bases and J gave up 3 bases, with 8 bases separating them. The CDR3 DNA reads as TGTGCCAGCAGTTTTAAGCCCGACACCGGGGAGCTGTTTTTT. It encodes CASSFKPDTGELFF.

The V call is TRBV2, the J call TRBJ2-2, with TRBD2 matching over 8 bases. Germline V gene sequence: CDR1 SNHLY, CDR2 FYNNEI. The CDR3 consists of 16 residues. V shed 3 bases, J shed 1 base, and the junction held 4 bases outside the gene matches. The DNA for the CDR3 is TGTGCCAGCAGTGAGAGGCTAGCGGGGAACACCGGGGAGCTGTTTTTT. This encodes CASSERLAGNTGELFF.

The chain employs TRBV3-1 (or the pseudogene TRBV3-2) and TRBJ2-7, with 11 bases that match TRBD1. The germline gives CDR1 LGHDT, CDR2 YNNKEL (reference sequence). The CDR3 has 18 residues. Losses at the gene ends were 2 bases for V and 2 bases for J; bases not matched to a gene: 11. The CDR3 DNA is TGTGCCAGCAGCCAAAAATTGAGGGGACAGGGGGTTCCCTACGAGCAGTACTTC. Translating it yields CASSQKLRGQGVPYEQYF.

J is TRBJ2-3 and V is TRBV28; a weak D match, TRBD2 (6 bases). Trimming cost V 3 bases and J 1 base, with 17 bases left between them. The length of the CDR3 is 17 residues. Germline V CDR1 and CDR2: MDHEN, SYDVKM. CDR3 sequence (DNA): TGTGCCAGCAGTTTTTTCTTACTAGCCGACCGCACAGATACGCAGTATTTT. Its protein product is CASSFFLLADRTDTQYF.

V and J are TRBV28 and TRBJ1-2; D is unclear. The germline CDR1 and CDR2 sequences are MDHEN and SYDVKM. V lost 11 bases and J 4 bases, leaving 14 bases between the germline ends. There are 12 residues in the CDR3. The CDR3 loop reads CAGRDQPYGYTF. DNA of the CDR3: TGTGCCGGCCGGGATCAACCCTATGGCTACACCTTC.